This TCR beta chain was identified in a study of T cell repertoires in aging, cancer and after chemotherapy. Findings of the study overall: No conclusions about immunological memory after chemotherapy can be drawn from the repertoire data. Median generation probability rose over the chemotherapy interval in each cancer cohort, suggesting rebound thymic output.

By its share, this clonotype is medium-sized. Its target is not known. Germline values: CDR1 MNHNS, CDR2 SASEGT. V was trimmed by 6 bases and J by 1 base, leaving 4 bases between them. There are 12 residues in the CDR3. Amplification of TCR beta used genomic DNA extracted from peripheral blood. Rearranged V-D-J TRB sequences were amplified with a mixed TRB-A/B primer pool. Via MiXCR, TCRdb re-called the multiplex PCR reads, giving one row per CDR3 protein. The table has several thousand distinct CDR3 sequences, around 25% seen once; the top ten hold 30% to 40%. The sequenced sample consisted of blood. The V and J genes are TRBV6-1 and TRBJ1-5; no reliable D call. This receptor was identified in a human donor with a solid tumor. The CDR3: CASRASNQPQHF. In nucleotides, the CDR3 is TGTGCCAGCAGAGCAAGCAATCAGCCCCAGCATTTT.